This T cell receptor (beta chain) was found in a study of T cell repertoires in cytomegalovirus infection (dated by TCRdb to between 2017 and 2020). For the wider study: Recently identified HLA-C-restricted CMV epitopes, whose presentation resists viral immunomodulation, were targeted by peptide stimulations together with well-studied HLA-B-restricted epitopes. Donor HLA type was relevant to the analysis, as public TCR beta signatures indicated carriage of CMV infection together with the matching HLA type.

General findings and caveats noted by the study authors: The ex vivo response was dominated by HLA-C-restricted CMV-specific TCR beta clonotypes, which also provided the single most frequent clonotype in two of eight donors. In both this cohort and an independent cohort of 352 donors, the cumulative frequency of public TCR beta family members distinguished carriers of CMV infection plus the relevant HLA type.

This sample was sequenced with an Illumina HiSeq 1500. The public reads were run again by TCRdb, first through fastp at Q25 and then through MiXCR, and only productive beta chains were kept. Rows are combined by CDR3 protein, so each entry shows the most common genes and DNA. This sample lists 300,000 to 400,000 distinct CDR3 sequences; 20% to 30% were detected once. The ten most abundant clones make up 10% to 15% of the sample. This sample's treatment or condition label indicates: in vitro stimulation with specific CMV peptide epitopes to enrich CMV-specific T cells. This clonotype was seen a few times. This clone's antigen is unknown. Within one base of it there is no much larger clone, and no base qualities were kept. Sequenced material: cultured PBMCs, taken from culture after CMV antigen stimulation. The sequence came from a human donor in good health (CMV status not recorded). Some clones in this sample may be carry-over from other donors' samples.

In nucleotide form, the sequence is TGTGCCAGCAGCTCAACGACAGTGAGTGGGAACATTCAGTACTTC. Translated, it reads CASSSTTVSGNIQYF. This chain joins TRBV7-9 to TRBJ2-4; TRBD1 might be the D gene, on 5 matching bases. V drops 4 bases and J drops 7 bases, leaving 17 bases in between. The germline V gene (reference sequence) supplies CDR1 SEHNR and CDR2 FQNEAQ. CDR3 length: 15 amino acids, cysteine to phenylalanine. Only the CDR3 region is kept as DNA, spanning 45 bases read in frame from base 1.